The 7 T cell receptor beta chains in this list originate from one sample, sequenced in a study of type 1 regulatory T cells. TCRdb re-derived calls from the reads in MiXCR, one entry per CDR3 protein. The table includes tens of thousands of distinct CDR3 sequences, 60% to 80% detected once. Their antigens are not known. Sequences were obtained from cultured non-Tr1 T cells, either the whole culture or a sorted T cell fraction (not recorded which). These receptors were taken from a human donor in good health.

The chain carries TRBV29-1 and TRBJ2-5; D possibly matches TRBD1 or TRBD2 (5 bases each). V was cut by 7 bases and J by 5 bases, with 8 bases left in between. Germline V gene lookup returns CDR1 SQVTM and CDR2 ANQGSEA. The CDR3 extends over 10 amino acids. CDR3 sequence: CSAGQETQYF. CDR3 nucleotide sequence: TGCAGCGCGGGGCAGGAGACCCAGTACTTC.

This chain links TRBV20-1 with TRBJ2-7; 11 bases agree with TRBD2. The V segment lost 8 bases and the J segment 4 bases; nucleotides outside the gene matches: 7. This CDR3 is 13 amino acids long. Germline V gene sequence: CDR1 DFQATT, CDR2 SNEGSKA (reference sequence). The CDR3 nucleotides are TGCAGTCTAACCCGACTAGCGGGATACGAGCAGTACTTC. This gives the protein CSLTRLAGYEQYF.

V is TRBV9 and J is TRBJ1-5, with 9 bases lining up with TRBD1. The CDR3 runs to 14 residues. The germline V gene has CDR1 SGDLS and CDR2 YYNGEE. Unmatched junction bases numbered 5, after V lost 3 bases and J lost 7 bases. CDR3 nucleotides: TGTGCCAGCAGCGACGGACAGGGGATGCAGCCCCAGCATTTT. Amino acid sequence: CASSDGQGMQPQHF.

The V call is TRBV20-1, the J call TRBJ2-7; 7 bases map to TRBD2. The germline gives CDR1 DFQATT, CDR2 SNEGSKA (reference sequence). The V segment lost 4 bases and the J segment 3 bases; nucleotides outside the gene matches: 12. This CDR3 has 15 residues. CDR3 sequence reads: CSATGLGGYGYEQYF. The CDR3 nucleotides read TGCAGTGCTACCGGGCTGGGGGGGTATGGCTACGAGCAGTACTTC.

This rearrangement joins TRBV7-8 to TRBJ2-3; 9 positions match TRBD2. Germline lookup yields CDR1 SGHVS and CDR2 FQNEAQ. The length of the CDR3 is 19 residues. Trimming removed 4 bases from V and 0 bases from J; junction bases left unmatched: 14. CDR3 sequence: CASSSRLAGGPISTDTQYF. In nucleotides, the CDR3 is TGTGCCAGCAGCTCCCGACTGGCGGGAGGGCCTATAAGCACAGATACGCAGTATTTT. The full variable domain, rest sourced from reference TRBV7-8 and TRBJ2-3, is GAGVSQSPRYKVAKRGQDVALRCDPISGHVSLFWYQQALGQGPEFLTYFQNEAQLDKSGLPSDRFFAERPEGSVSTLKIQRTQQEDSAVYLCASSSRLAGGPISTDTQYFGPGTRLTVL.

The genes are TRBV19 and TRBJ1-1; possibly TRBD1 for D (5 bases). V gave up 5 bases and J gave up 2 bases, with 12 bases separating them. The germline V gene encodes CDR1 LNHDA and CDR2 SQIVND (reference sequence). The CDR3 loop spans 14 amino acids. CDR3 sequence reads: CASSLGGPNTEAFF. The DNA of the CDR3 is TGTGCCAGTAGTCTCGGGGGTCCCAACACTGAAGCTTTCTTT. Drawing the rest from reference TRBV19 and TRBJ1-1, the complete variable domain is DGGITQSPKYLFRKEGQNVTLSCEQNLNHDAMYWYRQDPGQGLRLIYYSQIVNDFQKGDIAEGYSVSREKKESFPLTVTSAQKNPTAFYLCASSLGGPNTEAFFGQGTRLTVV.

The chain is built from TRBV27 and TRBJ1-5; D unclear. V lost 0 bases, J lost 6 bases, and 12 bases lay in between. CDR3 length: 15 amino acids. Germline V lookup: CDR1 MNHEY, CDR2 SMNVEV (reference sequence). The DNA for the CDR3 is TGTGCCAGCAGTTTATCGTCGGGAGGGAGTCAGCCCCAGCATTTT. As protein: CASSLSSGGSQPQHF.